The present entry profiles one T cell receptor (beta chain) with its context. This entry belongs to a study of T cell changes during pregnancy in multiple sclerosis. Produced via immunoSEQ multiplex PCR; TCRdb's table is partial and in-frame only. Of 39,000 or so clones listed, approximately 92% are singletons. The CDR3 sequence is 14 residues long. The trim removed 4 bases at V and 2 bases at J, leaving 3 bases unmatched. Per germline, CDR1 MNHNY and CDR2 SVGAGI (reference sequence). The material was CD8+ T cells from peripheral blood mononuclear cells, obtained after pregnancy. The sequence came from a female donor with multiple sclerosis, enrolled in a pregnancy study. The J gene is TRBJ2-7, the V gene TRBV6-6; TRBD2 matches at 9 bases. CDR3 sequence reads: CASSSLAGPYEQYF. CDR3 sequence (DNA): TGTGCCAGCAGTTCACTAGCGGGCCCCTACGAGCAGTACTTC.